The rows below give T cell receptor beta chains drawn from one sample of a study of blood T cell repertoires in COVID-19. Sequencing was performed with immunoSEQ multiplex PCR; in TCRdb, only in-frame clones are kept and a portion is missing. The table records 250,000 to 350,000 clones, 85% to 90% of them present only once. Source material: peripheral blood. These receptors came from a woman in her thirties with COVID-19, enrolled during active disease. Both conserved end residues are part of each CDR3. A D gene is named only where the DNA matches it firmly. Where a row states a size, it is once, few, many or the class of an expanded clone; other rows omit it.

clone size	V gene	J gene	D gene	CDR3 protein	CDR3 DNA
few	TRBV5-1	TRBJ1-5	-	CASRGFPGNNQPQHF	TGCGCCAGCAGGGGTTTCCCGGGGAACAATCAGCCCCAGCATTTT
-	TRBV5-5	TRBJ2-7	TRBD2	CASSPLAGAGEQYF	TGTGCCAGCAGCCCTTTAGCGGGAGCCGGCGAGCAGTACTTC
-	TRBV19	TRBJ1-1	TRBD1	CASSITGAMVNTEAFF	TGTGCCAGTAGTATAACAGGGGCGATGGTGAACACTGAAGCTTTCTTT
-	TRBV6-6	TRBJ2-2	TRBD2	CASSPGTSGSTGELFF	TGTGCCAGCAGTCCCGGGACTAGCGGGAGTACCGGGGAGCTGTTTTTT
once	TRBV11-3	TRBJ1-4	-	CASSLDLKGVEKLFF	TGTGCCAGCAGCTTAGATCTGAAAGGGGTCGAAAAACTGTTTTTT
-	TRBV6-2/TRBV6-3	TRBJ1-1	TRBD1	CASSYSKQGQAFF	TGTGCCAGCAGTTACTCGAAACAGGGGCAAGCTTTCTTT
-	TRBV7-8	TRBJ2-2	-	CASSQTRLGIGELFF	TGTGCCAGCAGCCAAACGAGACTTGGAATCGGGGAGCTGTTTTTT
-	TRBV5-5	TRBJ2-4	-	CASRFQSDLNIQYF	TGTGCCAGCCGATTCCAGAGCGACTTAAACATTCAGTACTTC
few	TRBV28	TRBJ1-2	-	CATLDSIDGYTF	TGTGCCACCTTAGACAGTATCGATGGCTACACCTTC
-	TRBV5-5	TRBJ2-1	-	CASSSDSPSYNEQFF	TGTGCCAGCAGCTCCGACTCCCCCTCCTACAATGAGCAGTTCTTC
-	TRBV5-1	TRBJ2-7	TRBD2	CASGTSGYEQYF	TGCGCCAGCGGGACTAGCGGCTACGAGCAGTACTTC
-	TRBV18	TRBJ2-7	-	CASSPETAGSYEQYF	TGTGCCAGCTCACCCGAGACAGCCGGCTCCTACGAGCAGTACTTC
-	TRBV6-5	TRBJ1-5	TRBD1	CASRGARQGYQPQHF	TGTGCCAGCAGGGGGGCCCGACAGGGGTATCAGCCCCAGCATTTT
-	TRBV7-6	TRBJ2-2	TRBD2	CASSLRGGRVTGELFF	TGTGCCAGCAGCCTGCGGGGCGGGAGAGTTACCGGGGAGCTGTTTTTT
-	TRBV5-4	TRBJ2-7	-	CASSLGVGAYEQYF	TGTGCCAGCAGCTTGGGAGTGGGGGCTTACGAGCAGTACTTC
-	TRBV7-9	TRBJ2-7	TRBD2	CASSPRAGGSTGAPQYF	TGTGCCAGCAGCCCTAGGGCTGGCGGGAGTACCGGGGCCCCGCAGTACTTC
-	TRBV11-2	TRBJ2-7	-	CASSSVRWSYEQYF	TGTGCCAGCAGCTCTGTGCGATGGAGCTACGAGCAGTACTTC
-	TRBV18	TRBJ1-1	-	CASSPFKDSGTEAFF	TGTGCCAGCTCACCGTTCAAGGACTCCGGCACTGAAGCTTTCTTT
-	TRBV7-2	TRBJ1-2	-	CASSPRRTENYGYTF	TGTGCCAGCAGCCCACGACGGACTGAGAACTATGGCTACACCTTC
-	TRBV5-1	TRBJ1-1	-	CASRSSGDTEAFF	TGCGCCAGCAGGTCATCGGGGGACACTGAAGCTTTCTTT
-	TRBV6-2/TRBV6-3	TRBJ1-6	-	CASSLQDSNSPLHF	TGTGCCAGCAGCCTACAAGACAGCAATTCACCCCTCCACTTT
-	TRBV2	TRBJ1-1	-	CASSFTGSEAFF	TGTGCCAGCAGTTTTACAGGGTCTGAAGCTTTCTTT
-	TRBV5-1	TRBJ2-3	TRBD2	CASSLVGAGESDTQYF	TGCGCCAGCAGCTTGGTAGGAGCGGGAGAATCGGATACGCAGTATTTT
-	TRBV6-4	TRBJ2-1	-	CASSDPWTREQFF	TGTGCCAGCAGTGACCCATGGACTCGTGAGCAGTTCTTC
-	TRBV28	TRBJ2-7	-	CASSSTREQYF	TGTGCCAGCAGTTCAACGCGCGAGCAGTACTTC
-	TRBV10-2	TRBJ1-2	TRBD1	CASSDADRGVDGYTF	TGCGCCAGCAGTGACGCGGACAGGGGAGTCGATGGCTACACCTTC
-	TRBV28	TRBJ1-4	TRBD1	CASSTWTGTPNEKLFF	TGTGCCAGCAGTACCTGGACAGGGACCCCTAATGAAAAACTGTTTTTT
few	TRBV27	TRBJ1-2	-	CASSSRRDFNYGYTF	TGTGCCAGCAGTTCCCGCCGGGACTTTAACTATGGCTACACCTTC
-	TRBV19	TRBJ1-5	TRBD1	CASTRTGNQPQHF	TGTGCCAGTACCCGGACAGGGAATCAGCCCCAGCATTTT
-	TRBV4-1	TRBJ1-1	-	CASSQAAGPQAFF	TGCGCCAGCAGCCAAGCGGCAGGGCCCCAAGCTTTCTTT
-	TRBV28	TRBJ2-2	TRBD2	CASSLITGGAGELFF	TGTGCCAGCAGTTTAATAACGGGAGGTGCCGGGGAGCTGTTTTTT
-	TRBV10-1	TRBJ1-3	-	CASSDAWGRRNTIYF	TGCGCCAGCAGTGACGCTTGGGGAAGGAGGAACACCATATATTTT
-	TRBV7-9	TRBJ1-5	TRBD1	CASSPTIGQVNQPQHF	TGTGCCAGCAGCCCTACTATCGGACAGGTTAATCAGCCCCAGCATTTT
few	TRBV7-7	TRBJ2-7	-	CASSLRQGGYEQYF	TGTGCTAGCAGCTTACGCCAGGGTGGCTACGAGCAGTACTTC
-	TRBV5-6	TRBJ1-5	TRBD1	CASSTQGAGNQPQHF	TGTGCCAGCTCAACACAGGGGGCGGGCAATCAGCCCCAGCATTTT
-	TRBV6-5	TRBJ1-2	-	CASSPGRVDGYTF	TGTGCCAGCAGTCCAGGGAGGGTGGATGGCTACACCTTC
-	TRBV28	TRBJ2-2	TRBD2	CASTLALAGTGELFF	TGTGCCAGCACCCTCGCACTAGCGGGCACCGGGGAGCTGTTTTTT
-	TRBV5-4	TRBJ2-7	TRBD2	CASSFSGRDEQYF	TGTGCCAGCAGCTTTAGCGGGAGAGACGAGCAGTACTTC
-	TRBV5-1	TRBJ2-7	-	CASRSGTYEQYF	TGCGCCAGCAGGTCAGGGACATACGAGCAGTACTTC
-	TRBV10-2	TRBJ2-1	TRBD2	CASSEILAGVGEQFF	TGCGCCAGCAGTGAAATCCTAGCGGGAGTTGGCGAGCAGTTCTTC
-	TRBV28	TRBJ2-4	TRBD1	CASSNIGTGVANIQYF	TGTGCCAGCAGTAACATCGGGACAGGGGTGGCAAACATTCAGTACTTC
-	TRBV27	TRBJ2-3	TRBD2	CASSARTSGSTDTQYF	TGTGCCAGCAGTGCAAGGACTAGCGGGAGCACAGATACGCAGTATTTT
-	TRBV29-1	TRBJ2-1	TRBD2	CSVGAGGDEQFF	TGCAGCGTGGGGGCGGGAGGGGATGAGCAGTTCTTC
few	TRBV18	TRBJ2-5	-	CASSPDTQETQYF	TGTGCCAGCTCACCAGACACTCAAGAGACCCAGTACTTC
-	TRBV5-4	TRBJ1-2	-	CASSLGRNYGYTF	TGTGCCAGCAGCTTGGGCAGGAACTATGGCTACACCTTC
-	TRBV25-1	TRBJ1-3	-	CASSEKASGNTIYF	TGTGCCAGCAGTGAAAAAGCCTCTGGAAACACCATATATTTT
-	TRBV4-1	TRBJ2-7	-	CASSQDFDRGSYEQYF	TGCGCCAGCAGCCAAGATTTTGACCGGGGATCGTACGAGCAGTACTTC
few	TRBV12-2	TRBJ2-7	-	CASRLRGQTPYEQYF	TGTGCAAGTCGCTTAAGGGGACAGACACCCTACGAGCAGTACTTC
-	TRBV30	TRBJ2-7	-	CAWSRGAGGSYEQYF	TGTGCCTGGAGTAGGGGGGCAGGGGGGTCCTACGAGCAGTACTTC
-	TRBV28	TRBJ2-7	-	CASSYYYEQYF	TGTGCCAGCAGCTATTACTACGAGCAGTACTTC